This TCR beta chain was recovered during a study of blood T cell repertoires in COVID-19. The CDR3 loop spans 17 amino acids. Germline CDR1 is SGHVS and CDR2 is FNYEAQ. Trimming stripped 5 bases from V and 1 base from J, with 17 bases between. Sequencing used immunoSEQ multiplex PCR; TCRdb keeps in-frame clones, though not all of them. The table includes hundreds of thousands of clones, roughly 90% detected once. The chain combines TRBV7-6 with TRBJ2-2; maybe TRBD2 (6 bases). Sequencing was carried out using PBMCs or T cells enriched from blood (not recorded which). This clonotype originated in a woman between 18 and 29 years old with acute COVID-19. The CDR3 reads CASSTLFRRENTGELFF. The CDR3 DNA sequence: TGTGCCAGCAGCACCCTGTTTCGGCGGGAGAACACCGGGGAGCTGTTTTTT.